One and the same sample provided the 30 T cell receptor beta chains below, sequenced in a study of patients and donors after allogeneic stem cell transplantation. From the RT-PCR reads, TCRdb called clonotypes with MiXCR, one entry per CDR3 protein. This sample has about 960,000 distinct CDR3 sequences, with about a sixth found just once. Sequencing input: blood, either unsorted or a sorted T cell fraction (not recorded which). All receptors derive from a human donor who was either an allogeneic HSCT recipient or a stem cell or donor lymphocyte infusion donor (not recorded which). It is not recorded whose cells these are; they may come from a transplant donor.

CDR3 region: CASSAGATGGFGANVLTF. As DNA, the CDR3 is TGCGCCAGCAGCGCTGGTGCGACAGGGGGATTTGGGGCCAACGTCCTGACTTTC. The rearrangement joins TRBV5-1 to TRBJ2-6; 9 bases line up with TRBD1. The CDR3 totals 18 residues. The J segment lost 3 bases and the V segment lost 4 bases, leaving 11 bases of the junction unmatched. Per the germline V gene, CDR1 is SGHRS and CDR2 is YFSETQ.

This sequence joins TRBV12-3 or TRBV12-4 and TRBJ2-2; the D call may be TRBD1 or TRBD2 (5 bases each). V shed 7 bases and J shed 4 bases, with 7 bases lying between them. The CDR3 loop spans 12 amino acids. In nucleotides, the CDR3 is TGTGCCAGCACAGGGAGCACCGGGGAGCTGTTTTTT. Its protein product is CASTGSTGELFF.

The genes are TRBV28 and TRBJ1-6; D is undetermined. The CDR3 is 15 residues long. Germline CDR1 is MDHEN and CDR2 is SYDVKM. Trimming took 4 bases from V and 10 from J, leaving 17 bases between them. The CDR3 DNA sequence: TGTGCCAGCAGTTACCTGGCCGGGGTAGGCTCACCCCTCCACTTT. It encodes CASSYLAGVGSPLHF.

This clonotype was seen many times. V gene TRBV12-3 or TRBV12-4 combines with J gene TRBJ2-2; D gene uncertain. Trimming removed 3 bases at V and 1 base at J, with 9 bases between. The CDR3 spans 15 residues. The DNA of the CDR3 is TGTGCCAGCAGTTTGGCGCCAATGAACACCGGGGAGCTGTTTTTT. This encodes CASSLAPMNTGELFF.

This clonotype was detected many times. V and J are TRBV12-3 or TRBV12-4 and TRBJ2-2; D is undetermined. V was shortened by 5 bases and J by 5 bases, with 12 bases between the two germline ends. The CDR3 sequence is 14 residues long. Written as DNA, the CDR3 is TGTGCCAGCAGTGCCCCCACAGATACCGGGGAGCTGTTTTTT. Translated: CASSAPTDTGELFF.

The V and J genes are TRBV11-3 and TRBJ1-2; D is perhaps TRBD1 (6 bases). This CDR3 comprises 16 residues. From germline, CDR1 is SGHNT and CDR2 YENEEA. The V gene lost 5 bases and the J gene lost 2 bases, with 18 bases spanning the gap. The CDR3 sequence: CASSIGQREENYGYTF. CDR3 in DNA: TGTGCCAGCAGCATTGGACAGCGCGAAGAAAACTATGGCTACACCTTC.

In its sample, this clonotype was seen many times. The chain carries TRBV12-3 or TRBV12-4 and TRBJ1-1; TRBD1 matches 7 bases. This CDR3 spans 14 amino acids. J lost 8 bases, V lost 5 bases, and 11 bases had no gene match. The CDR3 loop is CASSAAGQPKEAFF. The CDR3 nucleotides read TGTGCCAGCAGTGCCGCGGGACAGCCTAAAGAAGCTTTCTTT.

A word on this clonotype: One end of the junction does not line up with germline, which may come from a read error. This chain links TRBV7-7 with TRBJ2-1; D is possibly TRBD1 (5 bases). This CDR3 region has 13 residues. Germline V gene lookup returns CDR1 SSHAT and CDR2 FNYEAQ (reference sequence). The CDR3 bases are TGTGCTAGCAGCTTCAGGGTGTACAATGAGCAGTTCTTC. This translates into CASSFRVYNEQFF.

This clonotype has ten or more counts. CDR3 region: CASSFQMAPQDQPQHF. DNA of the CDR3: TGTGCCAGCAGTTTTCAAATGGCCCCGCAGGACCAGCCCCAGCATTTT. The chain employs TRBV12-3 or TRBV12-4 and TRBJ1-5; unclear D gene. The CDR3 extends over 16 amino acids. V was cut by 3 bases and J by 7 bases, with 19 bases left in between.

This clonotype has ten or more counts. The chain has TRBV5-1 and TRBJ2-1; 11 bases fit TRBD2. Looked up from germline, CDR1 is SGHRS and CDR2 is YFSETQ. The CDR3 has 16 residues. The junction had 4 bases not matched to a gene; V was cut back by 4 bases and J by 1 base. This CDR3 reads CASSLTSGSSYNEQFF. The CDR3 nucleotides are TGCGCCAGCAGCCTCACTAGCGGGAGTTCCTACAATGAGCAGTTCTTC.

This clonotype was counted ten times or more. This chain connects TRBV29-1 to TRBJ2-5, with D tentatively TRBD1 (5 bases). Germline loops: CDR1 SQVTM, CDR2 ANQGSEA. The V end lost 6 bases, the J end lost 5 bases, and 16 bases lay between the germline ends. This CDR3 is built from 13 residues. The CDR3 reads CSVERQLSETQYF. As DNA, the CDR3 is TGCAGCGTGGAGAGACAGTTGTCGGAGACCCAGTACTTC.

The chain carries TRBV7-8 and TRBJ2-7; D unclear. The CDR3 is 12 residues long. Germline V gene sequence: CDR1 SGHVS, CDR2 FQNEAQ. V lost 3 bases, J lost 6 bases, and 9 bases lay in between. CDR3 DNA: TGTGCCAGCAGCTTGGTCGCTTCCGAGCAGTACTTC. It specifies CASSLVASEQYF.

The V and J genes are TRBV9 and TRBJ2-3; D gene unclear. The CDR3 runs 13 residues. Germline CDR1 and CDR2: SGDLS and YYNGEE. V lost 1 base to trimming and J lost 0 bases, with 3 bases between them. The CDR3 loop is CASSVWSTDTQYF. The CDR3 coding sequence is TGTGCCAGCAGCGTATGGAGCACAGATACGCAGTATTTT. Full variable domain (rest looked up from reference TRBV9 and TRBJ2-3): DSGVTQTPKHLITATGQRVTLRCSPRSGDLSVYWYQQSLDQGLQFLIQYYNGEERAKGNILERFSAQQFPDLHSELNLSSLELGDSALYFCASSVWSTDTQYFGPGTRLTVL.

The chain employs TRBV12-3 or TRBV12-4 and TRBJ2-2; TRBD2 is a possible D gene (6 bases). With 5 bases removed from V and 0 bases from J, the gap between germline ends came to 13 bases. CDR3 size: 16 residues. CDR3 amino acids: CASSLWGGPNTGELFF. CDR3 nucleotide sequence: TGTGCCAGCAGTCTCTGGGGAGGACCGAACACCGGGGAGCTGTTTTTT.

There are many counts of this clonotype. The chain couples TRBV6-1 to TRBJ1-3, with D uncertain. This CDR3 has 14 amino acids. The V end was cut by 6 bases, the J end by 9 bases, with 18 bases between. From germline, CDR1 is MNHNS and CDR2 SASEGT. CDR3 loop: CASRTGLHARTIYF. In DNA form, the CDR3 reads TGTGCCAGCAGAACCGGGCTCCACGCGCGCACCATATATTTT.

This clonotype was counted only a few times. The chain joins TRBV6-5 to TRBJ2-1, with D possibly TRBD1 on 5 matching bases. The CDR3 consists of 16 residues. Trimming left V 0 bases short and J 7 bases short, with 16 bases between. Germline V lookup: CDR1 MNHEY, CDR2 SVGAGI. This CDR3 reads CASSYSRLGHSNEQFF. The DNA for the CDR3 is TGTGCCAGCAGTTACTCGAGACTTGGACACTCGAATGAGCAGTTCTTC.

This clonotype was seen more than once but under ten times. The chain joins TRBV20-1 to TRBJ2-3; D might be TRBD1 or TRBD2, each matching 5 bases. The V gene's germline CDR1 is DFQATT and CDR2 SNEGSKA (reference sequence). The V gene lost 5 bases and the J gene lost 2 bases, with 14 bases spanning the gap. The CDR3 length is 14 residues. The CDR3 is CSAGTGAPTDTQYF. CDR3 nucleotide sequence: TGCAGTGCTGGGACCGGGGCCCCCACAGATACGCAGTATTTT.

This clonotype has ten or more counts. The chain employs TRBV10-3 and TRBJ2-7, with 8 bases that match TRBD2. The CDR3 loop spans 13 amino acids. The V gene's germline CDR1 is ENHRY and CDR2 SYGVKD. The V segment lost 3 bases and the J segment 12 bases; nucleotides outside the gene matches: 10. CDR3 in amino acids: CAISETSGHALYF. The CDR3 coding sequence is TGTGCCATCAGTGAAACTAGCGGCCATGCGCTGTACTTC.

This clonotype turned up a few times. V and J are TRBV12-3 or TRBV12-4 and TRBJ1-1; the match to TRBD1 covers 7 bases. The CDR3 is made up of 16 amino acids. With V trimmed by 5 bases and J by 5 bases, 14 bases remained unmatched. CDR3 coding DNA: TGTGCCAGCAGTCATCTTCAGGGGGACCGAGGGACTGAAGCTTTCTTT. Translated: CASSHLQGDRGTEAFF.

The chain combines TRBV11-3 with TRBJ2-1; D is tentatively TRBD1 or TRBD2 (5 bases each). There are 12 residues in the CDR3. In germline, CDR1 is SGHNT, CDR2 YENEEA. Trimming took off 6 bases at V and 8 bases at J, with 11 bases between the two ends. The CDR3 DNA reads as TGTGCCAGCAGTATCCGAGGGGATGAGCAGTTCTTC. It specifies CASSIRGDEQFF.

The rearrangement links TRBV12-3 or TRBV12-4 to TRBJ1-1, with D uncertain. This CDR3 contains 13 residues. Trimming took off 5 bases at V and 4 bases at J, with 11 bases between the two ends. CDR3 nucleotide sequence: TGTGCCAGCAGTCCGAACGGGATCACTGAAGCTTTCTTT. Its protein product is CASSPNGITEAFF.

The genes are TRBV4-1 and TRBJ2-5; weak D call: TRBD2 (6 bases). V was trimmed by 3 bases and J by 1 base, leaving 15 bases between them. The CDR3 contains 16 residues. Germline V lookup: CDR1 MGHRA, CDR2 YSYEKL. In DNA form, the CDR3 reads TGCGCCAGCAGCCATCCCGGGACTCCCACCCAAGAGACCCAGTACTTC. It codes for CASSHPGTPTQETQYF.

CDR3 sequence (DNA): TGTGCCAGCAGTTTCAAGGGAGAGGATGGCTACACCTTC. Its translation is CASSFKGEDGYTF. The chain combines TRBV27 with TRBJ1-2; D ambiguous. V was pared by 3 bases and J by 6 bases, with 11 bases between. The CDR3 length is 13 residues. CDR1 and CDR2 from the germline V gene are MNHEY and SMNVEV (reference sequence).

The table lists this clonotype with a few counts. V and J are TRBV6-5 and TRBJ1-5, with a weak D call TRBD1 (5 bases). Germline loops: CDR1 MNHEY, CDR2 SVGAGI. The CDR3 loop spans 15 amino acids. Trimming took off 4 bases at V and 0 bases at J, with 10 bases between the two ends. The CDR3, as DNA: TGTGCCAGCAGTTCCCACGACAGTAGCAATCAGCCCCAGCATTTT. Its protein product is CASSSHDSSNQPQHF.

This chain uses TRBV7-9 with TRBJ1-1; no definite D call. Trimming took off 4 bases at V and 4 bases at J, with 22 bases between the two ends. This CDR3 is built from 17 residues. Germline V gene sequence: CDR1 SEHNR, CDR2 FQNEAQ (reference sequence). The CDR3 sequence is CASSYDRRAVLGTEAFF. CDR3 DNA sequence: TGTGCCAGCAGCTACGATCGTCGCGCGGTATTGGGCACTGAAGCTTTCTTT. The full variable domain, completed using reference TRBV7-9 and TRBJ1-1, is DTGVSQNPRHKITKRGQNVTFRCDPISEHNRLYWYRQTLGQGPEFLTYFQNEAQLEKSRLLSDRFSAERPKGSFSTLEIQRTEQGDSAMYLCASSYDRRAVLGTEAFFGQGTRLTVV.

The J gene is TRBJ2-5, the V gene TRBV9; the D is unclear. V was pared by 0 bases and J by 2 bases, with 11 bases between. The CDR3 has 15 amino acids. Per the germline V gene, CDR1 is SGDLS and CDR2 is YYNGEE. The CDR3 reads CASSVEPAGQETQYF. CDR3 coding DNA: TGTGCCAGCAGCGTAGAACCGGCAGGACAAGAGACCCAGTACTTC.

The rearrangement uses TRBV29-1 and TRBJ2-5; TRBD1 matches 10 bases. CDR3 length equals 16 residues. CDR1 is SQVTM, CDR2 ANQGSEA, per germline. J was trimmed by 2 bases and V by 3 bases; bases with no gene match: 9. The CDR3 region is CSVDPPGQGPQETQYF. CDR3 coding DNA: TGCAGCGTTGACCCCCCGGGACAGGGGCCGCAAGAGACCCAGTACTTC.

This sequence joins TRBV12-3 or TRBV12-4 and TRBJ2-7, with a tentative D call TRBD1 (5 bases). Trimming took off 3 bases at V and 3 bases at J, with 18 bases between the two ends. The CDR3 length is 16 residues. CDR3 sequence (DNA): TGTGCCAGCAGTTTGCCGGAAGGGGTGAAAGACTACGAGCAGTACTTC. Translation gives CASSLPEGVKDYEQYF.

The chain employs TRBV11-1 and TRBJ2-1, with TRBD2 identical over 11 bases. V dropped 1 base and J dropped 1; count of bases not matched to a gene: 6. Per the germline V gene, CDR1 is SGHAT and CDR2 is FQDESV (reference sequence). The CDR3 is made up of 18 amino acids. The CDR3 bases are TGTGCCAGCAGCTTAGTTAGCGGGAGGGCCCGGTCCTACAATGAGCAGTTCTTC. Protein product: CASSLVSGRARSYNEQFF.

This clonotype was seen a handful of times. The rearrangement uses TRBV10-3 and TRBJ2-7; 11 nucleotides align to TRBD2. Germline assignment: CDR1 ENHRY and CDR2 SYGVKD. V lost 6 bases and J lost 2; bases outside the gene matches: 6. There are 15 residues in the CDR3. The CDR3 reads CAISATSGDAYEQYF. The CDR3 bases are TGTGCCATCAGCGCGACTAGCGGGGATGCCTACGAGCAGTACTTC.